This TCR beta chain was identified in a study of T cell changes during pregnancy in multiple sclerosis. This CDR3 comprises 13 residues. Germline assignment: CDR1 GTSNPN and CDR2 SVGIG (reference sequence). V was pared by 4 bases and J by 2 bases, with 11 bases between. Sequencing was performed with immunoSEQ multiplex PCR; in TCRdb, only in-frame clones are kept and a portion is missing. The sample holds almost 65,000 clones, 92% seen once. The receptor's source is a female donor with multiple sclerosis, enrolled in a pregnancy study. The sequenced sample was peripheral blood, obtained in the first trimester of pregnancy. The V gene is TRBV30, the J gene TRBJ1-1; no firm D call. The CDR3 bases are TGTGCCTGGAACGTGGGCAGCAACACTGAAGCTTTCTTT. Translating gives CAWNVGSNTEAFF.